This T cell receptor (beta chain) was observed in a study of T-cell memory formation after mild COVID-19. For the study at large: TCR clusters largely stayed donor specific.

cDNA libraries for TCR alpha and TCR beta, carrying sample barcodes and UMIs, came from 5'RACE with constant-segment primers. TCRdb reprocessed the 5' RACE reads via MiXCR and lists one record per CDR3 protein. The profile covers nearly 200,000 distinct CDR3 sequences, with around 19% appearing a single time and 2.4% taken by the ten largest. This CDR3 has 15 amino acids. Trimming pared 5 bases from V and 4 bases from J, leaving 12 bases between. Germline loops: CDR1 SGHTA, CDR2 FQGTGA. The sequenced sample was PBMCs or a T cell subset sorted from them (not recorded which). The rearrangement joins TRBV7-3 to TRBJ2-6; possibly TRBD1 for D (6 bases). The receptor was isolated from an adult woman who had mild COVID-19 (a few samples of this study predate the infection). Cell type and time point are not known. Here the CDR3 DNA reads TGTGCCAGCAGCGGCAACAGGGCCGGGGCCAACGTCCTGACTTTC. Protein sequence: CASSGNRAGANVLTF.